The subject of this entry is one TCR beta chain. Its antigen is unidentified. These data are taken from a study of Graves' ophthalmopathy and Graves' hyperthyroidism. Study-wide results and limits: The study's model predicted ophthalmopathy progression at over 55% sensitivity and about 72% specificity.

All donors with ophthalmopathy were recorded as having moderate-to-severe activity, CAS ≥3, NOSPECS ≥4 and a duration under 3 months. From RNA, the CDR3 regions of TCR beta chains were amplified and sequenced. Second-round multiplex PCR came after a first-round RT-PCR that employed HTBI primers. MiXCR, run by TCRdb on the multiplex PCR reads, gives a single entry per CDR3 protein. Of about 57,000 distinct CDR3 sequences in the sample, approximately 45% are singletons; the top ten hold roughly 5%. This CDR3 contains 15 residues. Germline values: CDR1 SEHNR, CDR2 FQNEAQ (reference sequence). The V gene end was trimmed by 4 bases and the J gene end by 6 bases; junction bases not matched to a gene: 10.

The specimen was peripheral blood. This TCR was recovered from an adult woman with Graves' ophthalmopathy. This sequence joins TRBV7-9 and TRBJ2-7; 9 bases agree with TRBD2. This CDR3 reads CASSSRGSGSSEQYF. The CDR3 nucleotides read TGTGCCAGCAGCTCTAGGGGTAGCGGGAGTAGCGAGCAGTACTTC.